These 3 T cell receptor beta chains were all obtained from the same sample, sequenced in a study of beta chain features in type 1 diabetes. Whole-study findings and limits: Researchers report that Type 1 diabetes patients had moderately but significantly shorter TCRB CDR3s across all four CD4+ subsets.

These receptors are not linked to any known antigen. What was sequenced were expressed TCRB transcripts, since all of the isolated RNA had been reverse transcribed. Sequencing used immunoSEQ multiplex PCR; TCRdb keeps in-frame clones, though not all of them. The data hold tens of thousands of clones, with 68% observed a single time. The specimen was stem cell memory CD4+ T cells from blood. The receptors originated from a woman aged 40-49 years with type 1 diabetes.

The sample holds one count of this clone. V gene TRBV6-1 combines with J gene TRBJ1-1; D perhaps matches TRBD1 (5 bases). Germline V gene lookup returns CDR1 MNHNS and CDR2 SASEGT. This CDR3 has 14 amino acids. The ends were cut back, 5 bases at V and 5 bases at J, with 15 bases in the middle. CDR3 nucleotide sequence: TGTGCCAGCAGTCCGGGACGGGGGATTACTGAAGCTTTCTTT. Protein product: CASSPGRGITEAFF.

This chain connects TRBV7-2 to TRBJ2-7, with 7 positions matching TRBD1. Per the germline V gene, CDR1 is SGHTA and CDR2 is FQGNSA. The V segment lost 5 bases and the J segment 3 bases; nucleotides outside the gene matches: 4. This CDR3 comprises 13 residues. The CDR3 is CASSQGQIYEQYF. The CDR3 DNA follows: TGTGCCAGCAGCCAGGGACAGATCTACGAGCAGTACTTC.

The V gene is TRBV7-2, the J gene TRBJ1-2; D unresolved. The germline V and J ends were trimmed by 7 bases and 2 bases, with 11 bases remaining between them. The CDR3 runs 13 residues. CDR1 and CDR2 from the germline V gene are SGHTA and FQGNSA. CDR3 region: CASTTYSNYGYTF. CDR3 coding DNA: TGTGCCAGCACCACCTATTCGAACTATGGCTACACCTTC.